This entry lists 25 T cell receptor beta chains sequenced from one sample in a study of blood T cell repertoires in COVID-19. The table came from immunoSEQ multiplex PCR; TCRdb's copy has only in-frame clones and leaves some out. The sample contains more than 80,000 clones, around 80% of which appear only once. The specimen was peripheral blood. The receptor source for this set is a woman aged 80 or over with active or convalescent COVID-19.

The chain couples TRBV5-1 to TRBJ2-3; TRBD2 is a possible D gene (7 bases). The germline gives CDR1 SGHRS, CDR2 YFSETQ. The V end lost 2 bases, the J end lost 1 base, and 14 bases lay between the germline ends. There are 16 residues in the CDR3. CDR3 protein: CASSLSGGHGTDTQYF. The CDR3 coding sequence is TGCGCCAGCAGCTTATCCGGGGGGCACGGCACAGATACGCAGTATTTT.

V and J are TRBV4-1 and TRBJ2-1; TRBD2 is a possible D gene (6 bases). Germline V lookup: CDR1 MGHRA, CDR2 YSYEKL. The CDR3 runs 11 residues. Trimming removed 4 bases from V and 9 bases from J, with 7 bases in between. The CDR3 bases are TGCGCCAGCAGCCCCGGGGGTGAGCAGTTCTTC. Protein product: CASSPGGEQFF.

The chain couples TRBV7-9 to TRBJ2-3; 7 bases are a match to TRBD2. V trimming: 4 bases; J trimming: 2 bases; junction bases outside the gene matches: 9. The CDR3 is 16 amino acids. Germline CDR1 reads SEHNR; CDR2 reads FQNEAQ (reference sequence). This CDR3 reads CASSSPSGRNTDTQYF. The DNA for the CDR3 is TGTGCCAGCAGCTCACCTAGCGGCCGGAACACAGATACGCAGTATTTT.

The chain is built from TRBV7-8 and TRBJ2-3; D unresolved. From germline, CDR1 is SGHVS and CDR2 FQNEAQ. The CDR3 loop spans 15 amino acids. V gave up 1 base and J gave up 0 bases, with 8 bases separating them. This CDR3 is CASSLVGGSTDTQYF. CDR3 in DNA: TGTGCCAGCAGCTTAGTTGGCGGTAGCACAGATACGCAGTATTTT.

DNA for the CDR3: TGCGCCAGCAGCTTGGCGGGACAGACGAACACTGAAGCTTTCTTT. Translation gives CASSLAGQTNTEAFF. The chain carries TRBV5-1 and TRBJ1-1; 7 nucleotides line up with TRBD1. The CDR3 loop spans 15 amino acids. The germline gives CDR1 SGHRS, CDR2 YFSETQ. Trimming removed 0 bases from V and 1 base from J; junction bases left unmatched: 3.

This chain links TRBV2 with TRBJ2-4; no clear D. This CDR3 is 15 amino acids long. The germline V gene encodes CDR1 SNHLY and CDR2 FYNNEI. V shed 4 bases and J shed 2 bases, with 12 bases lying between them. CDR3 DNA sequence: TGTGCCAGCAGTGCGAATCTGGCACCCAAAAACATTCAGTACTTC. It encodes CASSANLAPKNIQYF.

The chain employs TRBV3-1 (or the pseudogene TRBV3-2) and TRBJ1-1, with no clear D. Germline V gives CDR1 LGHDT, CDR2 YNNKEL (reference sequence). The CDR3 spans 14 residues. Trimming removed 2 bases from V and 7 bases from J, with 14 bases in between. CDR3 region: CASSQSIPGFEAFF. CDR3 nucleotides: TGTGCCAGCAGCCAAAGTATCCCGGGGTTTGAAGCTTTCTTT.

The chain combines TRBV5-6 with TRBJ2-7; D might be TRBD2 (5 bases). The CDR3 has 16 residues. V was pared by 1 base and J by 1 base, with 15 bases between. In germline, CDR1 is SGHDT, CDR2 YYEEEE. The CDR3 bases are TGTGCCAGCAGCTTGTTCTTGCGGGTACTTTCCTACGAGCAGTACTTC. Its protein is CASSLFLRVLSYEQYF.

Comments on this clone: This CDR3 is also generated by other DNA sequences in the sample. The rearrangement uses TRBV20-1 and TRBJ2-7, with D possibly TRBD2 on 6 matching bases. Trimming removed 3 bases at V and 4 bases at J, with 7 bases between. Germline V gene sequence: CDR1 DFQATT, CDR2 SNEGSKA (reference sequence). There are 11 residues in the CDR3. The CDR3 loop reads CSASRGYEQYF. The CDR3 nucleotides read TGCAGTGCTAGTCGGGGGTACGAGCAGTACTTC.

The chain employs TRBV5-1 and TRBJ2-1; TRBD2 aligns across 10 bases. V was clipped by 5 bases and J by 8 bases; unmatched bases: 10. There are 15 residues in the CDR3. Germline V gene data show CDR1 as SGHRS and CDR2 as YFSETQ. The CDR3 coding sequence is TGCGCCAGCAGAGAGGGGACTAGCGTTGGGGATGAGCAGTTCTTC. Translation: CASREGTSVGDEQFF. The full variable domain, in which reference TRBV5-1 and TRBJ2-1 provide the parts outside the CDR3, is KAGVTQTPRYLIKTRGQQVTLSCSPISGHRSVSWYQQTPGQGLQFLFEYFSETQRNKGNFPGRFSGRQFSNSRSEMNVSTLELGDSALYLCASREGTSVGDEQFFGPGTRLTVL.

The rearrangement uses TRBV28 and TRBJ2-1; 14 nucleotides line up with TRBD2. The CDR3 sequence is 16 residues long. Germline loops: CDR1 MDHEN, CDR2 SYDVKM. V shed 5 bases, J shed 4 bases, and the junction held 4 bases outside the gene matches. CDR3 sequence reads: CASSGTSGGMYNEQFF. The CDR3, as DNA: TGTGCCAGCAGTGGGACTAGCGGGGGAATGTACAATGAGCAGTTCTTC.

The chain links TRBV5-4 to TRBJ2-3, with 7 bases fitting TRBD1. CDR3 size: 14 residues. J lost 4 bases, V lost 4 bases, and 6 bases had no gene match. CDR1 is SGHNT and CDR2 is YYREEE in the germline V gene (reference sequence). The CDR3 coding sequence is TGTGCCAGCAGCGTCCGACAGGGAGCAGATACGCAGTATTTT. The encoded protein is CASSVRQGADTQYF.

This chain uses TRBV28 with TRBJ1-1; 8 positions match TRBD1. V dropped 6 bases and J dropped 6; count of bases not matched to a gene: 3. This CDR3 has 12 residues. CDR1 and CDR2 (germline): MDHEN, SYDVKM. The CDR3 bases are TGTGCCAGCAGGACAGGGGTTCCTGAAGCTTTCTTT. Amino acid sequence: CASRTGVPEAFF.

This rearrangement joins TRBV7-9 to TRBJ1-1; 10 positions agree with TRBD1. The CDR3 is made up of 16 amino acids. Germline CDR1 and CDR2: SEHNR and FQNEAQ (reference sequence). The ends lost 1 base at V and 3 bases at J; junction bases unmatched: 5. CDR3 sequence (DNA): TGTGCCAGCAGCTTAGGAGGGACAGGGGAACACACTGAAGCTTTCTTT. Its protein product is CASSLGGTGEHTEAFF. Drawing the rest from reference TRBV7-9 and TRBJ1-1, the complete variable domain is DTGVSQNPRHKITKRGQNVTFRCDPISEHNRLYWYRQTLGQGPEFLTYFQNEAQLEKSRLLSDRFSAERPKGSFSTLEIQRTEQGDSAMYLCASSLGGTGEHTEAFFGQGTRLTVV.

V gene TRBV25-1 combines with J gene TRBJ2-7, with no clear D. Per germline, CDR1 MGHDK and CDR2 SYGVNS. CDR3 size: 11 residues. Trimming left V 3 bases short and J 10 bases short, with 10 bases between. CDR3 protein: CASSDLLLQYF. DNA of the CDR3: TGTGCCAGCAGTGATCTGCTTCTACAGTACTTC.

The rearrangement links TRBV15 to TRBJ1-2, with D unclear. Germline V CDR1 and CDR2: LNHNV, YYDKDF (reference sequence). The CDR3 loop spans 13 amino acids. Trimming removed 2 bases at V and 8 bases at J, with 12 bases between. The DNA for the CDR3 is TGTGCCACCAGCAGACCTCCCTTCGGGGGCTACACCTTC. Translated, it gives CATSRPPFGGYTF.

CDR3 sequence reads: CASSWAVGTDTQYF. CDR3 sequence (DNA): TGTGCCAGCAGTTGGGCTGTTGGAACAGATACGCAGTATTTT. The chain couples TRBV27 to TRBJ2-3, with D hard to call. With 4 bases removed from V and 3 bases from J, the gap between germline ends came to 11 bases. The germline gives CDR1 MNHEY, CDR2 SMNVEV (reference sequence). There are 14 residues in the CDR3.

In its sample, this clone was seen a few times. The chain has TRBV28 and TRBJ1-6, with D perhaps TRBD1 (5 bases). This CDR3 has 17 residues. Per germline, CDR1 MDHEN and CDR2 SYDVKM. Deletions cut 5 bases from V and 3 bases from J, with 17 bases between. CDR3 loop: CASSAAGVQLYNSPLHF. As DNA, the CDR3 is TGTGCCAGCAGTGCAGCGGGGGTCCAACTCTATAATTCACCCCTCCACTTT. The variable domain in full, completed from reference TRBV28 and TRBJ1-6, reads DVKVTQSSRYLVKRTGEKVFLECVQDMDHENMFWYRQDPGLGLRLIYFSYDVKMKEKGDIPEGYSVSREKKERFSLILESASTNQTSMYLCASSAAGVQLYNSPLHFGNGTRLTVT.

This chain joins TRBV6-6 and TRBJ1-1, with D possibly TRBD1 on 5 matching bases. V was clipped by 6 bases and J by 4 bases, with 15 bases between them. The CDR3 covers 14 residues. CDR1 MNHNY and CDR2 SVGAGI come from the germline V gene (reference sequence). CDR3: CASSGRGASTEAFF. In DNA form, the CDR3 reads TGTGCCAGCAGCGGGAGGGGCGCGAGCACTGAAGCTTTCTTT.

The J gene is TRBJ2-1, the V gene TRBV28; 7 bases align to TRBD1. CDR1 is MDHEN and CDR2 is SYDVKM in the germline V gene. This CDR3 is 13 amino acids long. V lost 6 bases, J lost 5 bases, and 4 bases stayed unmatched. The CDR3 protein is CASRLDRNNEQFF. Here the CDR3 DNA reads TGTGCCAGCAGGCTGGACAGGAACAATGAGCAGTTCTTC. Full variable domain (outside the CDR3, taken from reference TRBV28 and TRBJ2-1): DVKVTQSSRYLVKRTGEKVFLECVQDMDHENMFWYRQDPGLGLRLIYFSYDVKMKEKGDIPEGYSVSREKKERFSLILESASTNQTSMYLCASRLDRNNEQFFGPGTRLTVL.

This chain links TRBV7-9 with TRBJ2-3, with a possible D match to TRBD1 (6 bases). Deletions cut 2 bases from V and 9 bases from J, with 15 bases between. The CDR3 contains 14 residues. CDR1 SEHNR and CDR2 FQNEAQ come from the germline V gene (reference sequence). CDR3 sequence (DNA): TGTGCCAGCAGCTTAAGCACGACAGGAGGAACGCAGTATTTT. It yields the protein CASSLSTTGGTQYF.

Concerning this clone: Mismatch with germline at one junction end may stem from a read error. The rearrangement joins TRBV19 to TRBJ2-4; possible D gene TRBD1, 6 bases. CDR1 is LNHDA, CDR2 SQIVND, per germline (reference sequence). The CDR3 loop spans 12 amino acids. The chain's CDR3 is CASSTSQGRASF. The CDR3 DNA reads as TGTGCCAGTAGTACCTCACAGGGAAGGGCCTCCTTC.

The chain employs TRBV28 and TRBJ1-6, with a possible D match to TRBD1 (5 bases). Germline loops: CDR1 MDHEN, CDR2 SYDVKM. The length of the CDR3 is 14 residues. The V and J ends lost 3 bases and 6 bases respectively, with 9 bases between them. The CDR3 coding sequence is TGTGCCAGCAGTTTCCCTCAGGGTAATTCACCCCTCCACTTT. Its protein product is CASSFPQGNSPLHF. The entire variable domain, with the rest obtained from reference TRBV28 and TRBJ1-6, is as follows: DVKVTQSSRYLVKRTGEKVFLECVQDMDHENMFWYRQDPGLGLRLIYFSYDVKMKEKGDIPEGYSVSREKKERFSLILESASTNQTSMYLCASSFPQGNSPLHFGNGTRLTVT.

The chain is built from TRBV6-2 or TRBV6-3 and TRBJ2-3; unclear D gene. Per the germline V gene, CDR1 is MNHEY and CDR2 is SVGEGT. The V gene lost 2 bases and the J gene lost 3 bases, with 21 bases spanning the gap. This CDR3 has 18 amino acids. DNA for the CDR3: TGTGCCAGCAGTTACCCCCCGCGGATCTTGGGTCGGACAGATACGCAGTATTTT. It encodes CASSYPPRILGRTDTQYF.

The chain recombines TRBV18 with TRBJ1-1; maybe TRBD1 (6 bases). Per germline, CDR1 KGHSH and CDR2 LQKENI. The CDR3 runs 15 residues. V lost 2 bases and J 3 bases, leaving 13 bases between the germline ends. In DNA, the CDR3 is TGTGCCAGCTCACCAATCGGAGGGGGGGACACTGAAGCTTTCTTT. Encoded protein: CASSPIGGGDTEAFF.